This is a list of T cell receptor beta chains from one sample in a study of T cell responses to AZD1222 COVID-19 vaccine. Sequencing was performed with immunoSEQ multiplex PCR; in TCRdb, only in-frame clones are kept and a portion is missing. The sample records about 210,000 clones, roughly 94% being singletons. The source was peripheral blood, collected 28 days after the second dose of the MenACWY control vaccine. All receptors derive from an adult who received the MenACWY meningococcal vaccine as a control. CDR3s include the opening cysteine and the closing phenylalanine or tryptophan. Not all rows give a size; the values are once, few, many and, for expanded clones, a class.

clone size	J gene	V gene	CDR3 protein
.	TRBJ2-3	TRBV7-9	CASSLDWRHRRDTQYF
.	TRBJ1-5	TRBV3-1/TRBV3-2	CASSQVGGGNQPQHF
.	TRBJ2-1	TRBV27	CASSLRGGHNEQFF
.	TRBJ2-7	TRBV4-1	CASSQGLAGGNEQYF
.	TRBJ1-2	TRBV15	CATSRDLAQFYGYTF
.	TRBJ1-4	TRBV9	CASSASQGAVNEKLFF
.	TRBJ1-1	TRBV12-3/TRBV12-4	CASGPPGQLEAFF
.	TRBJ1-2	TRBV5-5	CASSPWTDYGYTF
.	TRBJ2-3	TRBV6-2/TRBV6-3	CASSYGLRGGPDTQYF
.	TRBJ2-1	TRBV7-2	CASSKLGLAGPNEQFF
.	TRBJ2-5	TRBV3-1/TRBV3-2	CASSPPRLTHNDQYF
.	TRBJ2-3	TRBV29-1	CSVELDRGRDTQYF
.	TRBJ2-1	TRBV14	CASSGGLAGEGEQFF
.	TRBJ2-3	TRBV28	CASNRAGGLGTDTQYF
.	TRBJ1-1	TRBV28	CASSLGISTEAFF
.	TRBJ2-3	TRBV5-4	CASRVSGGSTDTQYF
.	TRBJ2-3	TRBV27	CASSLWLEGTDTQYF
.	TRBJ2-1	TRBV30	CAFGLAGMPHEQFF
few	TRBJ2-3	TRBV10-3	CATSPGQATTDTQYF
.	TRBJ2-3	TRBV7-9	CASSLFGSDTQYF
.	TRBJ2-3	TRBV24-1	CATSEASGISGDTQYF
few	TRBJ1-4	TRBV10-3	CAISDPGNRNEKLFF
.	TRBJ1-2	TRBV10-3	CAISEGMNYGYTF
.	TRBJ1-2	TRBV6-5	CASSPGTANNYGYTF
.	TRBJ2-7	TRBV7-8	CASSLYGQGVNEQYF
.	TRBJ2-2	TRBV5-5	CASSLVPGSNTGELFF
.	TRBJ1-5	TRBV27	CASGPGGQPQHF
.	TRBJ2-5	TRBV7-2	CASSLARRETQYF